This TCR beta chain was documented in a study of graft-versus-host responses after intestinal transplantation. With respect to this clone: As yet, its antigen is unknown.

Some clones are missing from TCRdb's copy, which holds only in-frame ones; the method was immunoSEQ multiplex PCR. The sample contains fewer than 150,000 clones, approximately 90% of which appear only once. The germline V and J ends were trimmed by 2 bases and 1 base, with 3 bases remaining between them. CDR1 and CDR2 (germline): SGHRS, YFSETQ. The CDR3 consists of 12 residues. The chain recombines TRBV5-1 with TRBJ1-1; D ambiguous. The TCR was taken from a human donor who received an intestinal transplant. The sample in question was unstimulated CD4+ T cells sorted from spleen or lymph node cells, obtained before intestinal transplant. The DNA of the CDR3 is TGCGCCAGCAGCTTCGGGAACACTGAAGCTTTCTTT. Amino acids: CASSFGNTEAFF.